A selection of T cell receptor beta chains follows, all from one sample in a study of T cells in Graves' hyperthyroidism and ophthalmopathy. TCRdb re-called the multiplex PCR reads through MiXCR, storing one row per CDR3 protein. Of about 640,000 distinct CDR3 sequences listed, about a fifth are singletons. Specimen: blood. Receptors originate from a man in his thirties or forties with Graves' ophthalmopathy. The CDR3 runs from the conserved cysteine through the conserved F or W. Fields, in order: J gene, D gene, V gene, clone size, CDR3 protein, CDR3 DNA. The D gene is left open where the match is weak. A clone size is listed for some rows: how often the clone was seen (once, few, many), or a class if it is expanded.

TRBJ2-1	TRBD2	TRBV7-8	few	CASSLTGTSGRQFF	TGTGCCAGCAGCCTAACCGGGACTAGCGGGAGGCAGTTCTTC
TRBJ2-7	TRBD2	TRBV20-1	NA	CSAPPTSGGYYEQYF	TGCAGTGCTCCCCCGACTAGCGGGGGTTACTACGAGCAGTACTTC
TRBJ2-6	TRBD1	TRBV11-2	many	CASSLVQGAAGANVLTF	TGTGCCAGCAGCTTAGTCCAGGGGGCTGCTGGGGCCAACGTCCTGACTTTC
TRBJ2-7	TRBD2	TRBV28	few	CASSFGGRIYEQYF	TGTGCCAGCAGTTTCGGCGGGAGAATCTACGAGCAGTACTTC
TRBJ1-1	TRBD1	TRBV7-7	few	CASSLAGTGGENTEAFF	TGTGCTAGCAGCTTAGCTGGGACAGGTGGGGAGAACACTGAAGCTTTCTTT
TRBJ2-3	TRBD2	TRBV12-3/TRBV12-4	many	CASSPERGTSGPSRTDTQYF	TGTGCCAGCAGTCCCGAGCGGGGGACTAGCGGGCCCTCCCGCACAGATACGCAGTATTTT
TRBJ1-2	NA	TRBV27	once	CASLSPTGQGYYGYTF	TGTGCCAGTTTATCCCCCACAGGGCAGGGGTACTATGGCTACACCTTC
TRBJ2-5	NA	TRBV28	many	CASRYVRDTEETQYF	TGTGCCAGCAGATATGTCCGGGACACGGAAGAGACCCAGTACTTC
TRBJ2-1	NA	TRBV6-2/TRBV6-3	few	CASSLQYRVLNEQFF	TGTGCCAGCAGTCTACAGTACAGGGTACTCAATGAGCAGTTCTTC
TRBJ2-3	TRBD1	TRBV20-1	NA	CSTPGQRTDTQYF	TGCAGTACCCCGGGACAGCGGACAGATACGCAGTATTTT
TRBJ1-2	NA	TRBV19	NA	CASTHRGALGGYTF	TGTGCCAGTACTCACCGGGGGGCCCTCGGAGGCTACACCTTC
TRBJ2-7	NA	TRBV11-2	many	CASTTIRPSYEQYF	TGTGCCAGCACCACTATTCGTCCTTCCTACGAGCAGTACTTC
TRBJ2-1	TRBD2	TRBV19	NA	CASSIGLAGAGGPNEQFF	TGTGCCAGTAGTATCGGGCTAGCGGGAGCGGGAGGTCCCAATGAGCAGTTCTTC
TRBJ1-4	NA	TRBV11-2	NA	CASSLVYGLDEKLFF	TGTGCCAGCAGCTTAGTGTATGGGCTGGATGAAAAACTGTTTTTT
TRBJ2-5	TRBD1	TRBV9	many	CASSVWDRRQETQYF	TGTGCCAGCAGCGTCTGGGACAGGCGGCAAGAGACCCAGTACTTC
TRBJ1-2	NA	TRBV29-1	few	CSVGQGGDYGYTF	TGCAGCGTTGGTCAAGGGGGAGACTATGGCTACACCTTC
TRBJ2-5	NA	TRBV5-6	NA	CASSLELGSEETQYF	TGTGCCAGCAGCTTGGAGTTAGGATCCGAAGAGACCCAGTACTTC
TRBJ2-7	NA	TRBV2	NA	CGVRAISYEQYF	TGTGGCGTCAGGGCAATATCCTACGAGCAGTACTTC
TRBJ2-1	NA	TRBV15	few	CATSRDNEQFF	TGTGCCACCAGCAGAGACAATGAGCAGTTCTTC
TRBJ2-7	TRBD2	TRBV11-3	many	CASSRAGGEAGVVHEQYF	TGTGCCAGCAGCCGAGCCGGGGGAGAAGCGGGAGTCGTCCACGAGCAGTACTTC
TRBJ1-5	NA	TRBV20-1	many	CSVPTKGGAQPQHF	TGCAGTGTCCCAACCAAGGGCGGAGCCCAGCCCCAGCATTTT
TRBJ1-5	NA	TRBV4-2	few	CASSQVSGGAGNQPQHF	TGTGCCAGCAGCCAAGTTTCCGGGGGCGCGGGCAATCAGCCCCAGCATTTT
TRBJ2-1	TRBD1	TRBV5-1	NA	CASSPATGGSYNEQFF	TGCGCCAGCAGCCCTGCGACAGGGGGCTCCTACAATGAGCAGTTCTTC
TRBJ1-2	NA	TRBV6-1	few	CASSDPGGGNYGYTF	TGTGCCAGCAGTGACCCCGGGGGAGGAAACTATGGCTACACCTTC
TRBJ1-1	TRBD1	TRBV11-2	NA	CASSPLTGKAFF	TGTGCCAGCAGCCCACTGACAGGGAAAGCTTTCTTT
TRBJ1-6	NA	TRBV28	few	CASSYWAVGGFGDNSPLHF	TGTGCCAGCAGTTATTGGGCCGTGGGGGGCTTCGGGGATAATTCACCCCTCCACTTT
TRBJ2-3	NA	TRBV7-9	NA	CASSLEGSTDTRYF	TGTGCCAGCAGCTTAGAGGGTAGCACAGATACGCGGTATTTT
TRBJ2-2	NA	TRBV4-2	NA	CASSQEGRKAGELFF	TGTGCCAGCAGCCAAGAGGGACGGAAGGCCGGGGAGCTGTTTTTT